This T cell receptor (beta chain) originates from a study of CD8 T cells in ankylosing spondylitis. Study findings and constraints: Clones that were linked to disease were CD8+ and were relatively rare in peripheral blood. Before this, some motif variants had been reported in reactive arthritis synovial fluid and blood. What appeared characteristic of ankylosing spondylitis blood was a TCR beta motif of eight highly homologous variants.

Trimming removed 0 bases at V and 4 bases at J, with 13 bases between. Looked up from germline, CDR1 is DFQATT and CDR2 is SNEGSKA (reference sequence). The CDR3 runs 15 residues. There are many counts of this clonotype. Its antigen remains unidentified. In making TCR beta libraries, quantitative 5'-RACE with molecular barcodes was used. TCRdb re-analysed the 5' RACE reads in MiXCR, keeping a single row per CDR3 protein. The sample contains about 130,000 distinct CDR3 sequences, over 6% of which appear only once. Sequenced input: blood, either unsorted or a sorted T cell fraction (not recorded which). The V gene is TRBV20-1, the J gene TRBJ2-1, with D possibly being TRBD2 (5 bases). The clonotype comes from a male donor with ankylosing spondylitis or in good health (not recorded which). CDR3 in amino acids: CSAREGEALYNEQFF. The CDR3 DNA is TGCAGTGCTAGAGAGGGAGAAGCCCTTTACAATGAGCAGTTCTTC.